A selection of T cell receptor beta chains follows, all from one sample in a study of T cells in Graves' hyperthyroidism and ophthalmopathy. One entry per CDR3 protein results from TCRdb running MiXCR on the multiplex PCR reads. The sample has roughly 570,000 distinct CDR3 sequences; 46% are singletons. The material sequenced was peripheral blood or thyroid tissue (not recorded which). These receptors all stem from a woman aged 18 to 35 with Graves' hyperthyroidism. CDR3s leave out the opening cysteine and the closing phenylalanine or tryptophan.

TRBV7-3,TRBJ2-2,ASSLSLGELF
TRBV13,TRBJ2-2,ASSPRGGRAGELF
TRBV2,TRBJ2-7,ASSEADRGYEQY
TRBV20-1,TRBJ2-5,SASRGDNQPQY
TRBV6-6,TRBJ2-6,ASSYLPPRAGANVLT
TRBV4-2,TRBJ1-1,ASSPGGLGTEAF
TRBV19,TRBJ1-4,ASSIGGGRGGEKLF
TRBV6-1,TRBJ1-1,ASSLDRAF
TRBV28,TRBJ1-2,ASSPPGTLYGYT
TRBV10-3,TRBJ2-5,AISGGVGAFQETQY